The rows below give T cell receptor beta chains drawn from one sample of a study of T cells in Graves' hyperthyroidism and ophthalmopathy. TCRdb fed the multiplex PCR reads into MiXCR, producing one record per CDR3 protein. Here the sample spans roughly 570,000 distinct CDR3 sequences, 15% to 19% being singletons. Sequencing was done on a sample of blood. All receptors come from a woman in her thirties with Graves' hyperthyroidism. The CDR3 runs from the conserved cysteine through the conserved F or W. A D gene is named only where the DNA matches it firmly. Some rows have no size entry. The others give once, few or many, or a class for an expanded clone.

TRBJ2-7 | TRBV20-1 | TRBD2 | many | TGCAGTGCTAGAGTCCCACTAGCGGTACACTACGAGCAGTACTTC | CSARVPLAVHYEQYF
TRBJ2-1 | TRBV5-1 | . | few | TGCGCCAGCAGCCCTAAAAACCCCGGCACATCGGTCCAAAATGAGCAGTTCTTC | CASSPKNPGTSVQNEQFF
TRBJ1-6 | TRBV3-1 | . | . | TGTGCCAGCAGCCAAGAGGGACATATTAATTCACCCCTCCACTTT | CASSQEGHINSPLHF
TRBJ2-1 | TRBV11-2 | . | many | TGTGCCAGCAGCTGGGGCGGGGGCGAGATTTACAATGAGCAGTTCTTC | CASSWGGGEIYNEQFF
TRBJ2-3 | TRBV5-1 | TRBD2 | few | TGCGCCAGCAGCTTGGAGGGGACTAGCCCAGATACGCAGTATTTT | CASSLEGTSPDTQYF
TRBJ2-3 | TRBV6-2/TRBV6-3 | . | . | TGTGCCAGCAGTTTCTCCTATACGCAGTATTTT | CASSFSYTQYF
TRBJ2-5 | TRBV5-1 | TRBD2 | many | TGCGCCAGCAGCTTGGCTCTACGTCTAGCGGAAGAGACCCAGTACTTC | CASSLALRLAEETQYF
TRBJ2-2 | TRBV6-1 | TRBD1 | many | TGTGCCAGCTCAACGAGGGGGCCGAACACCGGGGAGCTGTTTTTT | CASSTRGPNTGELFF
TRBJ2-1 | TRBV19 | TRBD2 | . | TGTGCCAGTAGTATCCTAGCGGGAGGGCCGTACAATGAGCAGTTCTTC | CASSILAGGPYNEQFF
TRBJ2-3 | TRBV20-1 | . | . | TGCAGTGCTAGAGCAGACAACTCCGATACGCAGTATTTT | CSARADNSDTQYF
TRBJ2-3 | TRBV20-1 | TRBD2 | many | TGCAGTGCTAGGGGACTAGACTACACAGATACGCAGTATTTT | CSARGLDYTDTQYF
TRBJ2-3 | TRBV2 | . | many | TGTGCCAGCACCGGAGATACGCAGTATTTT | CASTGDTQYF
TRBJ2-7 | TRBV28 | TRBD1 | many | TGTGCCAGCAGTTTAACAGGGGGCTGGGACGAGCAGTACTTC | CASSLTGGWDEQYF
TRBJ2-1 | TRBV9 | TRBD1 | . | TGTGCCAGCAACGGACAGGGGGTATACAATGAGCAGTTCTTC | CASNGQGVYNEQFF
TRBJ2-2 | TRBV27 | . | . | TGTGCCAGCAGCCACGGACGTACCGGGGAGCTGTTTTTT | CASSHGRTGELFF
TRBJ1-2 | TRBV20-1 | TRBD1 | many | TGCAGTGCTAGTTCCGACAGGGACTATGGCTACACCTTC | CSASSDRDYGYTF
TRBJ2-2 | TRBV3-1 | . | many | TGTGCCAGCAGCCAACGGTCAGGGAACACCGGGGAGCTGTTTTTT | CASSQRSGNTGELFF
TRBJ2-1 | TRBV19 | TRBD1 | . | TGTGCCAGTAGTACCATGACAGGGGCGTCCTACAATGAGCAGTTCTTC | CASSTMTGASYNEQFF
TRBJ2-7 | TRBV20-1 | TRBD1 | many | TGCAGTGCTAGACAGGGACAGGGGTACGAGCAGTACTTC | CSARQGQGYEQYF
TRBJ2-5 | TRBV2 | . | many | TGTGCCAGCAGTCCCGGGACTTTACAAGAGACCCAGTACTTC | CASSPGTLQETQYF
TRBJ2-4 | TRBV6-2/TRBV6-3 | TRBD2 | few | TGTGCCAGCAGCCTGACTAGCGGGAGTTCGGAAGCCAAAAACATTCAGTACTTC | CASSLTSGSSEAKNIQYF
TRBJ2-3 | TRBV5-5 | TRBD2 | many | TGTGCCAGCAGCTCGCTAGCGGGAGGGCGGACAGATACGCAGTATTTT | CASSSLAGGRTDTQYF
TRBJ2-1 | TRBV18 | . | many | TGTGCCAGCTCAATGACAGGGAGGGATGAGCAGTTCTTC | CASSMTGRDEQFF
TRBJ1-3 | TRBV6-1 | . | . | TGTGCCAGCAGAGAAAAGACAGGAGTCGGCTCTGGAAACACCATATATTTT | CASREKTGVGSGNTIYF
TRBJ1-1 | TRBV19 | . | few | TGTGCCAGTAGCCCGTTCACGGCGAACACTGAAGCTTTCTTT | CASSPFTANTEAFF
TRBJ2-7 | TRBV20-1 | TRBD1 | many | TGCAGTGCTAGACCCCCCTACAGGGGGCGAGACTACGAGCAGTACTTC | CSARPPYRGRDYEQYF
TRBJ2-4 | TRBV20-1 | . | few | TGCAGTGCTAGAGACCCTTTTTTAAACATTCAGTACTTC | CSARDPFLNIQYF
TRBJ2-3 | TRBV2 | TRBD2 | many | TGTGCCAGCAGTGCGGAGCGGGAGACAGATACGCAGTATTTT | CASSAERETDTQYF
TRBJ2-5 | TRBV3-1 | . | many | TGTGCCAGCAGCCAAAGGGACCCTGAGGAGACCCAGTACTTC | CASSQRDPEETQYF
TRBJ1-5 | TRBV18 | . | . | TGTGCCAGCTCACCACCGGGGGCAGGGAATCAGCCCCAGCATTTT | CASSPPGAGNQPQHF
TRBJ1-4 | TRBV7-2 | . | many | TGTGCCAGCAGCCCTACGGGGGCGGGGACTAATGAAAAACTGTTTTTT | CASSPTGAGTNEKLFF
TRBJ2-1 | TRBV11-3 | . | many | TGTGCCAGCAGCTTAGAGGAGGCCCTTGGCTACAATGAGCAGTTCTTC | CASSLEEALGYNEQFF
TRBJ2-1 | TRBV27 | TRBD2 | few | TGTGCCAGCAGTCCCCGGTTAGCGGGAGCTCACAATGAGCAGTTCTTC | CASSPRLAGAHNEQFF
TRBJ1-6 | TRBV12-3/TRBV12-4 | . | few | TGTGCCAGCAGTTTAATAGGTGTTTCACCCCTCCACTTT | CASSLIGVSPLHF
TRBJ2-2 | TRBV11-2 | . | . | TGTGCCAGCAGCTTAACCGGGCCCCACACCGGGGAGCTGTTTTTT | CASSLTGPHTGELFF
TRBJ1-2 | TRBV29-1 | TRBD1 | many | TGCAGCGTTGAAGATCTGGGACAGGGAAACTATGGCTACACCTTC | CSVEDLGQGNYGYTF
TRBJ2-5 | TRBV11-2 | . | many | TGTGCCAGCCAACAGGAATTCCTTCAAGAGACCCAGTACTTC | CASQQEFLQETQYF
TRBJ2-3 | TRBV20-1 | . | many | TGCAGCCAGGGTGGCCACAGCACAGATACGCAGTATTTT | CSQGGHSTDTQYF
TRBJ1-1 | TRBV2 | TRBD1 | many | TGTGCCAGCAAAGAGGACAGGGCCACTGAAGCTTTCTTT | CASKEDRATEAFF
TRBJ2-3 | TRBV7-6 | TRBD2 | many | TGTGCCAGCAGCTTAGCACTAGCGGGACCACTGGAGACAGATACGCAGTATTTT | CASSLALAGPLETDTQYF
TRBJ2-7 | TRBV20-1 | . | . | TGCAGTGCTAGAGATCGTGGAACGCACGAGGACTACGAGCAGTACTTC | CSARDRGTHEDYEQYF
TRBJ2-1 | TRBV13 | . | few | TGTGCCAGCAGCCCTCGCCTCGGGTCCAGATACAATGAGCAGTTCTTC | CASSPRLGSRYNEQFF
TRBJ2-5 | TRBV15 | . | few | TGTGCCACCAGCAGGTGGGGGAGGTGGGAAACGTACTTC | CATSRWGRWETYF
TRBJ2-7 | TRBV5-6 | TRBD1 | . | TGTGCCAGCAGCTTGAGGGACAGCTGGGACGAGCAGTACTTC | CASSLRDSWDEQYF
TRBJ2-1 | TRBV12-3/TRBV12-4 | . | few | TGTGCCAGTTGCCAGGGGAGTGAGCAGTTCTTC | CASCQGSEQFF
TRBJ1-2 | TRBV12-3/TRBV12-4 | . | few | TGTGCCAGCAGTCCTAGGACCGTCTATGGCCACACCTTC | CASSPRTVYGHTF
TRBJ1-5 | TRBV19 | TRBD1 | few | TGTGCCAGTAGTACCTCCGGGACAGGGGGTCAGCCCCAGCATTTT | CASSTSGTGGQPQHF
TRBJ1-3 | TRBV19 | TRBD1 | few | TGTGCCAGTAGTATCCATGGACAGGAGGCTGGAAACACCATATATTTT | CASSIHGQEAGNTIYF
TRBJ1-5 | TRBV20-1 | . | few | TGCAGTGCGACCGGGGGGGGGCAGATAAATCAGCCCCAGCATTTT | CSATGGGQINQPQHF
TRBJ1-2 | TRBV10-3 | . | many | TGTGCCATCGGTGGTTCAGCGAGCCGCTATGGCTACACCTTC | CAIGGSASRYGYTF
TRBJ2-3 | TRBV11-2 | TRBD1 | . | TGTGCCAGCAGGCCGGGACAGGAGGGGATATACACAGATACGCAGTATTTT | CASRPGQEGIYTDTQYF
TRBJ2-7 | TRBV28 | TRBD1 | many | TGTGCCAGCAGATCGACGGACAGGGTCTCCTACGAGCAGTACTTC | CASRSTDRVSYEQYF
TRBJ1-4 | TRBV6-1 | TRBD1 | . | TGTGCCAGCAAGGACAGGGGAGGTTGGCAACTGTTTTTT | CASKDRGGWQLFF
TRBJ1-5 | TRBV2 | TRBD1 | many | TGTGCCAGCAGCGGGACAGTGCTCCTTCAGCCCCAGCATTTT | CASSGTVLLQPQHF